These 22 T cell receptor beta chains were all obtained from the same sample, sequenced in a study of blood T cell repertoires in COVID-19. Only in-frame clones appear in the TCRdb table, and some are missing; sequencing was by immunoSEQ multiplex PCR. The profile shows about 180,000 clones, approximately 83% of them singletons. Sequencing was performed on peripheral blood. These receptors all come from a man aged 60-69 years with acute or convalescent COVID-19.

This chain links TRBV11-2 with TRBJ2-1; no clear D gene. Per the germline V gene, CDR1 is SGHAT and CDR2 is FQNNGV. The CDR3 has 12 residues. V was pared by 3 bases and J by 8 bases, with 8 bases between. The CDR3 nucleotides are TGTGCCAGCAGCTTGACTGCTCATGAGCAGTTCTTC. Amino acid sequence: CASSLTAHEQFF.

The chain links TRBV27 to TRBJ2-7, with 8 bases fitting TRBD1. Germline lookup yields CDR1 MNHEY and CDR2 SMNVEV (reference sequence). The CDR3 covers 14 residues. Losses at the gene ends were 2 bases for V and 0 bases for J; bases not matched to a gene: 0. CDR3 DNA sequence: TGTGCCAGCAGTTTAGGGACAGGCTCCTACGAGCAGTACTTC. It translates to CASSLGTGSYEQYF.

The chain carries TRBV4-2 and TRBJ2-3; 8 bases map to TRBD2. Germline V gene sequence: CDR1 LGHNA, CDR2 YNFKEQ. The CDR3 has 17 residues. V lost 4 bases and J lost 2; bases outside the gene matches: 11. Here the CDR3 reads CASSPKTSATATDTQYF. CDR3 sequence (DNA): TGTGCCAGCAGCCCCAAGACTAGCGCAACAGCCACAGATACGCAGTATTTT.

The V gene is TRBV10-2, the J gene TRBJ2-7, with D possibly matching TRBD2 (5 bases). Trimming removed 2 bases from V and 2 bases from J, with 7 bases in between. CDR3 length: 13 residues. Germline CDR1 WSHSY, CDR2 SAAADI. Here the CDR3 reads CASSESGTYEQYF. The CDR3 region has the DNA TGCGCCAGCAGTGAGAGCGGTACCTACGAGCAGTACTTC.

The V gene is TRBV3-1 (or the pseudogene TRBV3-2), the J gene TRBJ2-1; D gene ambiguous. With 4 bases removed from V and 7 bases from J, the gap between germline ends came to 20 bases. Germline CDR1 is LGHDT and CDR2 is YNNKEL (reference sequence). The CDR3 consists of 16 residues. CDR3 DNA sequence: TGTGCCAGCAGCCCTTATTCCCCTAGAAAGGAGAATGAGCAGTTCTTC. Its translation: CASSPYSPRKENEQFF.

This clone was seen a single time. The chain carries TRBV15 and TRBJ1-1, with TRBD1 matching over 12 bases. CDR3 size: 16 residues. Looked up from germline, CDR1 is LNHNV and CDR2 is YYDKDF (reference sequence). Trimming took 0 bases from V and 6 from J; bases not matched to a gene: 5. CDR3 residues: CATSRDRGQGASEAFF. The CDR3 DNA is TGTGCCACCAGCAGAGATCGGGGACAGGGGGCGTCTGAAGCTTTCTTT.

The chain recombines TRBV7-9 with TRBJ2-1; D unresolved. The CDR3 is 17 amino acids. In germline, CDR1 is SEHNR, CDR2 FQNEAQ (reference sequence). The V end was cut by 5 bases, the J end by 2 bases, with 19 bases between. This CDR3 reads CASSPVRSLPTYNEQFF. The CDR3, as DNA: TGTGCCAGCAGCCCCGTTCGCAGTTTACCAACCTACAATGAGCAGTTCTTC.

This chain connects TRBV4-1 to TRBJ1-5, with D maybe TRBD1 (5 bases). The CDR3 is made up of 15 amino acids. V was trimmed by 2 bases and J by 0 bases, leaving 8 bases between them. Germline CDR1 reads MGHRA; CDR2 reads YSYEKL. CDR3 in amino acids: CASSQRTFSNQPQHF. The CDR3 region has the DNA TGCGCCAGCAGCCAAAGGACATTTAGCAATCAGCCCCAGCATTTT.

V gene TRBV5-6 combines with J gene TRBJ2-2; TRBD2 is a possible D gene (6 bases). The germline V gene has CDR1 SGHDT and CDR2 YYEEEE. V lost 3 bases to trimming and J lost 7 bases, with 16 bases between them. The CDR3 sequence is 15 residues long. This CDR3 reads CASSWPLARSGELFF. CDR3 nucleotides: TGTGCCAGCAGCTGGCCCCTAGCGAGAAGCGGGGAGCTGTTTTTT.

The rearrangement links TRBV10-3 to TRBJ2-1; no firm D call. The CDR3 runs to 11 residues. Germline V gives CDR1 ENHRY, CDR2 SYGVKD. With 0 bases removed from V and 9 bases from J, the gap between germline ends came to 3 bases. The DNA of the CDR3 is TGTGCCATCAGTGAGTCCCTTGAGCAGTTCTTC. As protein: CAISESLEQFF.

This sequence joins TRBV4-2 and TRBJ2-7, with a tentative D call TRBD2 (6 bases). Germline V gives CDR1 LGHNA, CDR2 YNFKEQ. CDR3 length equals 12 residues. Trimming took 0 bases from V and 9 from J, leaving 9 bases between them. The chain's CDR3 is CASSQDRERQYF. CDR3 bases: TGTGCCAGCAGCCAAGATCGGGAGAGGCAGTACTTC.

This rearrangement joins TRBV11-2 to TRBJ2-2; 14 bases align to TRBD2. This CDR3 comprises 18 residues. Germline V gives CDR1 SGHAT, CDR2 FQNNGV. With 5 bases clipped from V and 6 bases from J, the junction kept 11 bases outside the gene matches. Here the CDR3 DNA reads TGTGCCAGCAGCCGGACTAGCGGGAGGCCCCAGCCGGCCGGGGAGCTGTTTTTT. It translates to CASSRTSGRPQPAGELFF.

The rearrangement uses TRBV28 and TRBJ2-7; TRBD1 aligns across 12 bases. This CDR3 is 18 amino acids long. Germline CDR1 MDHEN, CDR2 SYDVKM. V lost 5 bases and J lost 3; bases outside the gene matches: 14. DNA of the CDR3: TGTGCCAGCAGTATACCTCCGGGACAGGGGGCTCGCCTCTACGAGCAGTACTTC. Encoded protein: CASSIPPGQGARLYEQYF.

This chain connects TRBV7-3 to TRBJ2-1; unclear D gene. The length of the CDR3 is 13 residues. Deletions cut 2 bases from V and 7 bases from J, with 9 bases between. In germline, CDR1 is SGHTA, CDR2 FQGTGA. CDR3 residues: CASSLVAANEQFF. The CDR3 DNA follows: TGTGCCAGCAGCTTAGTGGCAGCGAATGAGCAGTTCTTC.

This clone came up once. V is TRBV19 and J is TRBJ1-5; unclear D gene. The germline CDR1 and CDR2 sequences are LNHDA and SQIVND (reference sequence). The V gene lost 7 bases and the J gene lost 3 bases, with 13 bases spanning the gap. The CDR3 is 14 amino acids. The CDR3: CASKTGEINQPQHF. The CDR3 DNA follows: TGTGCCAGTAAAACCGGGGAAATCAATCAGCCCCAGCATTTT.

This clone was observed a handful of times. The J gene is TRBJ2-3, the V gene TRBV7-3; D is ambiguous. V was pared by 5 bases and J by 0 bases, with 12 bases between. Germline loops: CDR1 SGHTA, CDR2 FQGTGA. The CDR3 is 15 amino acids. The CDR3 region is CASSPAPTSTDTQYF. CDR3 coding DNA: TGTGCCAGCAGCCCCGCCCCTACTAGCACAGATACGCAGTATTTT.

The V gene is TRBV6-6, the J gene TRBJ1-5; D unresolved. The length of the CDR3 is 14 residues. V lost 0 bases and J lost 6, with 9 bases in between. The V gene's germline CDR1 is MNHNY and CDR2 SVGAGI (reference sequence). As DNA, the CDR3 is TGTGCCAGCAGTTACTCAGTGGAGTTTCAGCCCCAGCATTTT. Its protein product is CASSYSVEFQPQHF.

The chain uses TRBV9 and TRBJ2-7; D remains ambiguous. From germline, CDR1 is SGDLS and CDR2 YYNGEE. This CDR3 contains 14 residues. The V end was cut by 0 bases, the J end by 4 bases, with 11 bases between. CDR3 protein: CASSVGPGSYEQYF. Written as DNA, the CDR3 is TGTGCCAGCAGCGTAGGCCCCGGGTCGTACGAGCAGTACTTC.

This chain joins TRBV2 and TRBJ1-2; D possibly corresponds to TRBD1 (6 bases). The CDR3 has 13 residues. The V and J ends lost 7 bases and 4 bases respectively, with 13 bases between them. Germline values: CDR1 SNHLY, CDR2 FYNNEI. In DNA form, the CDR3 reads TGTGCCAGCATCCGACAGGAATTCTATGGCTACACCTTC. This encodes CASIRQEFYGYTF.

CDR3 bases: TGTGCCAGCAGACCAATGGGGGAGGGCACTGAAGCTTTCTTT. Protein: CASRPMGEGTEAFF. The chain combines TRBV7-2 with TRBJ1-1; weak D call: TRBD1 (5 bases). Germline lookup yields CDR1 SGHTA and CDR2 FQGNSA. The CDR3 sequence is 14 residues long. The V end lost 6 bases, the J end lost 4 bases, and 15 bases lay between the germline ends.

The chain employs TRBV19 and TRBJ1-5; 7 bases agree with TRBD1. CDR3 length: 13 residues. CDR1 and CDR2 from the germline V gene are LNHDA and SQIVND (reference sequence). The ends lost 8 bases at V and 4 bases at J; junction bases unmatched: 5. CDR3 protein: CASGAGGNQPQHF. For the CDR3, the DNA is TGTGCCAGTGGGGCAGGGGGTAATCAGCCCCAGCATTTT.

This chain links TRBV18 with TRBJ2-7; 12 bases agree with TRBD2. Trimming removed 2 bases from V and 6 bases from J; junction bases left unmatched: 17. The CDR3 is 19 amino acids. Germline CDR1 is KGHSH and CDR2 is LQKENI. The CDR3 protein is CASSPRVRDETSGSGEQYF. In DNA form, the CDR3 reads TGTGCCAGCTCACCAAGGGTGAGGGATGAGACTAGCGGGAGCGGCGAGCAGTACTTC.